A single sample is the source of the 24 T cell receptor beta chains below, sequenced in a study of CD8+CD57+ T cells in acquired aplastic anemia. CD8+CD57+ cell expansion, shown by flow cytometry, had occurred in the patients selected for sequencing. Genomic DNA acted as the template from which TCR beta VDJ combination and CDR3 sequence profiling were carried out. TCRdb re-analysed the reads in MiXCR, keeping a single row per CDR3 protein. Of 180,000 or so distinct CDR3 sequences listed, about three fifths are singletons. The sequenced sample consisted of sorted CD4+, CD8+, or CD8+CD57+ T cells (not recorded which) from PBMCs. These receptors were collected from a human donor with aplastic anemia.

CDR3 in amino acids: CASSLWSRDSYEQYF. The CDR3 nucleotides read TGTGCCAGCAGCCTGTGGTCCCGGGACAGCTACGAGCAGTACTTC. The chain joins TRBV7-8 to TRBJ2-7; 7 nucleotides agree with TRBD1. CDR1 is SGHVS and CDR2 is FQNEAQ in the germline V gene. Unmatched junction bases numbered 10, after V lost 5 bases and J lost 3 bases. This CDR3 contains 15 residues.

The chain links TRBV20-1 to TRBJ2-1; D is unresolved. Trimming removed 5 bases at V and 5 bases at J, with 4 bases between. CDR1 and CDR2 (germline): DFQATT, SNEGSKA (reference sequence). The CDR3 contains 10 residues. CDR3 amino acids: CSARNNEQFF. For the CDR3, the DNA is TGCAGTGCTCGCAACAATGAGCAGTTCTTC.

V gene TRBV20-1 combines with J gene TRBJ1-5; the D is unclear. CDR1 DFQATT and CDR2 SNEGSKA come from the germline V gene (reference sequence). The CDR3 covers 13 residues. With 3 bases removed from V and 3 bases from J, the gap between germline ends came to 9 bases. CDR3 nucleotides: TGCAGTGCTAGTCGAGGGCTCAATCAGCCCCAGCATTTT. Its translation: CSASRGLNQPQHF.

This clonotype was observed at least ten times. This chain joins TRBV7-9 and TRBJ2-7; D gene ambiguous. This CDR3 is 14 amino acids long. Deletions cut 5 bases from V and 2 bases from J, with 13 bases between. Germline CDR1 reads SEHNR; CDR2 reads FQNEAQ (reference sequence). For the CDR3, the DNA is TGTGCCAGCAGCCCTCCTGGGTCCCCCTACGAGCAGTACTTC. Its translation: CASSPPGSPYEQYF.

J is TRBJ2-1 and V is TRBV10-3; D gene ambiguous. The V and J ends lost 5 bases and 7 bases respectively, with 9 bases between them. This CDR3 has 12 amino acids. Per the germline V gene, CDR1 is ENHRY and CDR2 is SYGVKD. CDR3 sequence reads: CAISRSENEQFF. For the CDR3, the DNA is TGTGCCATCAGTCGCTCAGAAAATGAGCAGTTCTTC.

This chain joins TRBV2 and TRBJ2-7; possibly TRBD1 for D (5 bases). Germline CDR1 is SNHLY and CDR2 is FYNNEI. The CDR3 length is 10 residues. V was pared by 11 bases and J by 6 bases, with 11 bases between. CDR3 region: CAGRGVEQYF. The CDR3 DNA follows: TGTGCCGGTAGGGGCGTCGAGCAGTACTTC.

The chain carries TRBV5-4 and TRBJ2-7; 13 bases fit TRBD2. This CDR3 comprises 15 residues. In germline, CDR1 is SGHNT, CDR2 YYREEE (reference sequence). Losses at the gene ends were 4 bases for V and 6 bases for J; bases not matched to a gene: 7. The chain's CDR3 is CASSPGTSGIREQYF. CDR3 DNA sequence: TGTGCCAGCAGCCCAGGGACTAGCGGGATCCGCGAGCAGTACTTC.

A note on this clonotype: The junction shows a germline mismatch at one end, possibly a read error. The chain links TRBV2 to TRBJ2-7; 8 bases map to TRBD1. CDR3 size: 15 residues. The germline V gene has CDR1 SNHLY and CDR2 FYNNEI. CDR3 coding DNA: TGTGCCAGCAGGGGGGGACAGGTGAACACCGGGGAGCTGTACTTC. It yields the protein CASRGGQVNTGELYF. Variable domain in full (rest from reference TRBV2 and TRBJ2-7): EPEVTQTPSHQVTQMGQEVILRCVPISNHLYFYWYRQILGQKVEFLVSFYNNEISEKSEIFDDQFSVERPDGSNFTLKIRSTKLEDSAMYFCASRGGQVNTGELYFGPGTRLTVT.

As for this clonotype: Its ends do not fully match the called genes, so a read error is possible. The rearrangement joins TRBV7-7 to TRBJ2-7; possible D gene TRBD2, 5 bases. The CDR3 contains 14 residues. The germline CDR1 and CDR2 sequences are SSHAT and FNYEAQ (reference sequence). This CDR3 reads CASSPLQSGDEQYF. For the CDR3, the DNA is TGTGCTAGCAGCCCTCTCCAGTCCGGGGACGAGCAGTACTTC.

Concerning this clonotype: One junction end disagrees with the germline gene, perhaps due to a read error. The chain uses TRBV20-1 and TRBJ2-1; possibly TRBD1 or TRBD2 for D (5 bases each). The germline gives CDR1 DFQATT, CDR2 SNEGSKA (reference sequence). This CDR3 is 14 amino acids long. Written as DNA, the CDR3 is TGCAGTTCTAGTCGAGTGGGACCCTACAATGAGCAGTTCTTC. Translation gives CSSSRVGPYNEQFF.

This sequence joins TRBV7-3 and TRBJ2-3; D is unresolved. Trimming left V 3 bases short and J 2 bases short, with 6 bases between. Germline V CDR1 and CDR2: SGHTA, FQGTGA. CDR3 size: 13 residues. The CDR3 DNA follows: TGTGCCAGCAGCTTTATACCCACAGATACGCAGTATTTT. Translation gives CASSFIPTDTQYF.

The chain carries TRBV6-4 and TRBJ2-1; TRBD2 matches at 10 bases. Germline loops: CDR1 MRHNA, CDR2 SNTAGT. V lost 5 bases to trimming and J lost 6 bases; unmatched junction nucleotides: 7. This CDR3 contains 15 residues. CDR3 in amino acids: CASSSSGSDSNEQFF. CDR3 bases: TGTGCCAGCAGTTCTAGCGGGAGTGATAGCAATGAGCAGTTCTTC.

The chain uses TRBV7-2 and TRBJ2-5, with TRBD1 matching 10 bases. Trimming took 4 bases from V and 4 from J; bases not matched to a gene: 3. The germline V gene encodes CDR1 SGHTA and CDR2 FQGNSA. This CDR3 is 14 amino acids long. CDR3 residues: CASSSGQGIETQYF. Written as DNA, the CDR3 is TGTGCCAGCAGCTCGGGACAGGGGATAGAGACCCAGTACTTC.

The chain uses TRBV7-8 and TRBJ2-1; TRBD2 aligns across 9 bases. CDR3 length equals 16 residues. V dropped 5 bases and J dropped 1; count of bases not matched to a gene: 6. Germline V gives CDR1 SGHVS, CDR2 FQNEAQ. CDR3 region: CASSKRLADSYNEQFF. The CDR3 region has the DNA TGTGCCAGCAGCAAGCGACTAGCGGATTCCTACAATGAGCAGTTCTTC.

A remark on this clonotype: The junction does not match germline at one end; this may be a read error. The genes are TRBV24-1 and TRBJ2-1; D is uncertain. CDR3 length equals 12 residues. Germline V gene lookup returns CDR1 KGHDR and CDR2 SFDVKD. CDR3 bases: TGTGCCACCAGTACAGCTTACAATAAGCAGTTCTTC. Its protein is CATSTAYNKQFF.

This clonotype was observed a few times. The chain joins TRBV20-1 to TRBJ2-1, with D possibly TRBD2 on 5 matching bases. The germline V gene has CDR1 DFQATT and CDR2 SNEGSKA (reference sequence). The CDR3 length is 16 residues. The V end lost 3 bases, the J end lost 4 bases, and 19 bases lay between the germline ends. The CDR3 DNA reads TGCAGTGCTAGGCCCGAGGGCGGGCTGATTTACAATGAGCAGTTCTTC. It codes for CSARPEGGLIYNEQFF.

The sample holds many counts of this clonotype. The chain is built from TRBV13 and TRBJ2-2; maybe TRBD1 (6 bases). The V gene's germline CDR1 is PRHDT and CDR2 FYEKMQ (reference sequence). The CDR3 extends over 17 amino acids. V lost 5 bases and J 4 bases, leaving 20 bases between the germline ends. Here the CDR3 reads CASSTHTGTIPTGELFF. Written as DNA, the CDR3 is TGTGCCAGCAGCACGCATACCGGGACAATCCCCACCGGGGAGCTGTTTTTT.

DNA of the CDR3: TGTGCCAGCAGCTTATTTGTGGTGGGGGAGACCCAGTACTTC. This codes for CASSLFVVGETQYF. The V gene is TRBV7-9, the J gene TRBJ2-5; D gene unclear. Germline assignment: CDR1 SEHNR and CDR2 FQNEAQ (reference sequence). Trimming cost V 2 bases and J 5 bases, with 12 bases left between them. The CDR3 sequence is 14 residues long.

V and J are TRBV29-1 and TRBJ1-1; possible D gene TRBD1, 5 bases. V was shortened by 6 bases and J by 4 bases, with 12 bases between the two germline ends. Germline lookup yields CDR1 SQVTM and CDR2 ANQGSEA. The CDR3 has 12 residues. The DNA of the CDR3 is TGCAGCGTGGGGGGGGGGGGCACTGAAGCTTTCTTT. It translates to CSVGGGGTEAFF.

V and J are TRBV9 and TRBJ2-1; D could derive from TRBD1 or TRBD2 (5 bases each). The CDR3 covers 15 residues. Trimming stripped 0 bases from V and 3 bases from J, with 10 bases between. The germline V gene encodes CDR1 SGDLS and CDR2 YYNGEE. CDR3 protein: CASSVVPGSYNEQFF. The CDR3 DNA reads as TGTGCCAGCAGCGTAGTTCCAGGGAGCTACAATGAGCAGTTCTTC.

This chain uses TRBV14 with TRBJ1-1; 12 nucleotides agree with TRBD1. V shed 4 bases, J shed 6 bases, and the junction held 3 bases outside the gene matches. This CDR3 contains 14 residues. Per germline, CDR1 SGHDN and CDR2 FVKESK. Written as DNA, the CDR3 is TGTGCCAGCAGCCCGGGACAGGGGGCCGCTGAAGCTTTCTTT. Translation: CASSPGQGAAEAFF.

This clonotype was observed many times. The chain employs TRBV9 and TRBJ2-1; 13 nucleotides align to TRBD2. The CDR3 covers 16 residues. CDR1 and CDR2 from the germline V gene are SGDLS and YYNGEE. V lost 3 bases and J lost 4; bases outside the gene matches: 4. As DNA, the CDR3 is TGTGCCAGCAGCGAGCGACTAGCGGGGGGTTACAATGAGCAGTTCTTC. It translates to CASSERLAGGYNEQFF.

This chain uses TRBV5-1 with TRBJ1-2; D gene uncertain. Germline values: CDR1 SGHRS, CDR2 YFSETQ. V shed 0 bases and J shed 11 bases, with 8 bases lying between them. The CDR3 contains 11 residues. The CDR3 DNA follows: TGCGCCAGCAGCTTGGACAACGCGTACACCTTC. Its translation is CASSLDNAYTF.

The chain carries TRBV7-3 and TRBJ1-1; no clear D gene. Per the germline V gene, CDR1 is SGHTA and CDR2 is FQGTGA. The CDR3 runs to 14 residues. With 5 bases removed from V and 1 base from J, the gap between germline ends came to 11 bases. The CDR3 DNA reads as TGTGCCAGCAGCATTATGGTAGAGAACACTGAAGCTTTCTTT. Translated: CASSIMVENTEAFF.